A selection of T cell receptor beta chains follows, all from one sample in a study of PD-1 blockade in classical Hodgkin lymphoma. TCRdb keeps only in-frame clones here, not all; method: immunoSEQ multiplex PCR. The sample lists about 27,000 clones, about 74% seen once, with 2% to 2.5% in the top ten. The source was CD4+ T cells from blood, collected at baseline. The source is a human donor with classical Hodgkin lymphoma. The conserved cysteine and the conserved F or W are not part of the CDR3 here. Fields, in order: V gene, J gene, CDR3 protein.

TRBV7-2	TRBJ2-3	ASSVGLAGGGDTQY
TRBV7-2	TRBJ2-7	ASSSASGGFVY
TRBV10-2	TRBJ1-1	ASSESGGASRGTEAF
TRBV4-3	TRBJ2-1	ASSQDHSGYNEQF
TRBV18	TRBJ1-2	ASSPPKVSGIGYT
TRBV5-4	TRBJ2-1	ASSLDFRQTNEQF
TRBV5-6	TRBJ2-7	ASSVGLAPTYEQY
TRBV25-1	TRBJ1-2	ASSGRTANYGYT
TRBV10-3	TRBJ1-2	AIREGSLQLPSNYGYT
TRBV6-1	TRBJ2-3	ASSEISSYSDTQY
TRBV5-1	TRBJ2-7	ASSLGGQSIYEQY
TRBV18	TRBJ1-1	ASSPSGLNTEAF
TRBV5-1	TRBJ1-1	ASSLDPQMNTEAF
TRBV9	TRBJ1-2	ASSAAGLWDYGYT
TRBV28	TRBJ1-6	ASRPTTGAGSPLH
TRBV7-2	TRBJ1-6	ASSLNVGGARSPLH
TRBV11-2	TRBJ2-7	ASSKTGTGDEQY
TRBV30	TRBJ1-3	AWSSSSGNTIY
TRBV4-2	TRBJ1-1	ASSQGGGRYTEAF
TRBV5-5	TRBJ2-7	ASSLPRRVEQY
TRBV11-2	TRBJ2-7	ASSRTSGGNYEQY
TRBV7-6	TRBJ1-5	ASSPGGHQPQH
TRBV2	TRBJ1-4	ASSGGVKNNEKLF
TRBV11-2	TRBJ1-5	ASSLGMDDQPQH
TRBV11-2	TRBJ1-1	ASSLDRAANTEAF
TRBV7-7	TRBJ1-1	AVGTANTEAF
TRBV5-1	TRBJ2-7	ASSSSTRFVKYEQY
TRBV5-1	TRBJ2-1	ASSELQGVNNEQF
TRBV18	NA	ASSPGRDRYEQY
TRBV20-1	TRBJ1-2	SASRVKGYT
TRBV6-1	TRBJ2-4	ASNLEYAKNIQY
TRBV4-3	TRBJ2-7	ASSPNYREREQY
TRBV4-3	TRBJ2-2	ASTPQLYGELF
TRBV15	TRBJ1-2	ATSRDRVYGYT
TRBV9	TRBJ2-5	ASSSKGGQGEETQY
TRBV5-1	TRBJ2-2	ASSLELVDTGELF
TRBV30	TRBJ1-2	AWSVEALAIYT
TRBV9	TRBJ2-2	ASSPRQKRSGFLPSNTGELF
TRBV5-1	TRBJ2-3	ASSLGTGATDTQY
TRBV28	TRBJ1-1	ASSSRQAQNTEAF
TRBV19	TRBJ2-5	ASSRYRDRGQETQY
TRBV18	TRBJ2-7	ASSPGQGEGEQY
TRBV25-1	TRBJ2-5	ASRGLAGEGETQY
TRBV5-6	TRBJ1-6	ASSTGTDSPLH
TRBV7-8	TRBJ2-1	ASSPFFQGGNEQF
TRBV5-1	TRBJ1-1	ASSLAGGGRGNTEAF
TRBV7-6	TRBJ1-2	ASSSKVSAGLGDGYT
TRBV6-5	TRBJ2-7	ASSSDRGGEQY
TRBV7-9	TRBJ1-1	ASSGQGSTEAF
TRBV27	TRBJ2-1	ASSLWGGQYNEQF
TRBV5-1	TRBJ1-1	ASSGDGNTEAF
TRBV6-1	TRBJ1-1	ASSVDQVVTEAF
TRBV11-2	TRBJ2-5	ASSLGSGGAVGETQY
TRBV9	TRBJ1-5	ASSVGSNQPQH